Presented here are 19 T cell receptor beta chains from one specimen sequenced in a study of shared clonotypes between healthy human individuals. Sequenced by immunoSEQ multiplex PCR; TCRdb stores in-frame clones only, minus some. In the table there are approximately 590,000 clones, about 95% of which are singletons. Positively selected for CCR7, the CD45RO-negative cells used as naive CD8 cells excluded terminally differentiated effector memory CD45RA+ cells. The material sequenced was naive CD8+ T cells sorted from blood. The receptors were sampled from a woman under 40 in good health.

This rearrangement joins TRBV5-1 to TRBJ2-1; D might be TRBD2 (6 bases). Germline CDR1 SGHRS, CDR2 YFSETQ. This CDR3 is built from 16 residues. Trimming cost V 1 base and J 2 bases, with 13 bases left between them. The CDR3: CASSLSLAAPYNEQFF. The CDR3 nucleotides read TGCGCCAGCAGCTTGTCTTTAGCGGCGCCCTACAATGAGCAGTTCTTC.

V and J are TRBV4-2 and TRBJ2-5, with D maybe TRBD2 (6 bases). The CDR3 loop spans 13 amino acids. The V gene's germline CDR1 is LGHNA and CDR2 YNFKEQ. The V gene lost 4 bases and the J gene lost 1 base, with 7 bases spanning the gap. The CDR3: CASSPGLQETQYF. The CDR3, as DNA: TGTGCCAGCAGCCCGGGACTCCAAGAGACCCAGTACTTC.

The CDR3 bases are TGTGCCACCAGCACGGGGACAGCGAACACTGAAGCTTTCTTT. Protein product: CATSTGTANTEAFF. The rearrangement uses TRBV15 and TRBJ1-1, with 7 bases identical to TRBD1. In germline, CDR1 is LNHNV, CDR2 YYDKDF (reference sequence). This CDR3 is built from 14 residues. V lost 4 bases and J lost 1; bases outside the gene matches: 3. The full variable domain, in which reference TRBV15 and TRBJ1-1 provide the parts outside the CDR3, is DAMVIQNPRYQVTQFGKPVTLSCSQTLNHNVMYWYQQKSSQAPKLLFHYYDKDFNNEADTPDNFQSRRPNTSFCFLDIRSPGLGDTAMYLCATSTGTANTEAFFGQGTRLTVV.

The chain uses TRBV27 and TRBJ1-2, with 8 bases lining up with TRBD1. Germline CDR1 and CDR2: MNHEY and SMNVEV (reference sequence). CDR3 length: 14 amino acids. V shed 3 bases, J shed 2 bases, and the junction held 2 bases outside the gene matches. The chain's CDR3 is CASSFDRGNYGYTF. In DNA, the CDR3 is TGTGCCAGCAGTTTCGACAGGGGAAACTATGGCTACACCTTC.

V is TRBV27 and J is TRBJ2-5; 7 bases are shared with TRBD2. From germline, CDR1 is MNHEY and CDR2 SMNVEV (reference sequence). The V segment lost 3 bases and the J segment 5 bases; nucleotides outside the gene matches: 6. The CDR3 consists of 14 residues. The CDR3 DNA reads TGTGCCAGCAGTTTCGGCGGGAGTGGGGAGACCCAGTACTTC. It specifies CASSFGGSGETQYF.

J is TRBJ2-7 and V is TRBV7-6, with D perhaps TRBD2 (5 bases). Trimming pared 1 base from V and 2 bases from J, leaving 12 bases between. Germline V gene sequence: CDR1 SGHVS, CDR2 FNYEAQ. The CDR3 is made up of 15 amino acids. The CDR3 reads CASSLEVGRPYEQYF. In DNA form, the CDR3 reads TGTGCCAGCAGCTTAGAAGTAGGGAGACCCTACGAGCAGTACTTC. Looking up the rest from reference TRBV7-6 and TRBJ2-7 gives the full variable domain: GAGVSQSPRYKVTKRGQDVALRCDPISGHVSLYWYRQALGQGPEFLTYFNYEAQQDKSGLPNDRFSAERPEGSISTLTIQRTEQRDSAMYRCASSLEVGRPYEQYFGPGTRLTVT.

The CDR3 loop is CASSVPGRLGEQFF. The CDR3 DNA follows: TGTGCCAGCAGTGTCCCAGGGAGGCTTGGTGAGCAGTTCTTC. The rearrangement joins TRBV2 to TRBJ2-1; D might be TRBD2 (6 bases). V was clipped by 4 bases and J by 9 bases, with 16 bases between them. Per the germline V gene, CDR1 is SNHLY and CDR2 is FYNNEI. This CDR3 is built from 14 residues.

The chain is built from TRBV9 and TRBJ2-1; the match to TRBD1 covers 10 bases. CDR3 length: 16 amino acids. V dropped 0 bases and J dropped 5; count of bases not matched to a gene: 5. CDR1 and CDR2 from the germline V gene are SGDLS and YYNGEE. The CDR3 here is CASSVGGQGLDNEQFF. The CDR3 nucleotides read TGTGCCAGCAGCGTAGGGGGACAGGGGTTGGACAATGAGCAGTTCTTC.

V is TRBV29-1 and J is TRBJ2-4; 10 bases match TRBD2. Germline V lookup: CDR1 SQVTM, CDR2 ANQGSEA. With 8 bases clipped from V and 3 bases from J, the junction kept 7 bases outside the gene matches. The CDR3 extends over 14 amino acids. CDR3 sequence: CSCGASGSKNIQYF. For the CDR3, the DNA is TGCAGCTGTGGGGCTAGCGGGAGCAAAAACATTCAGTACTTC.

The rearrangement joins TRBV27 to TRBJ1-2, with TRBD1 identical over 8 bases. With 3 bases clipped from V and 2 bases from J, the junction kept 2 bases outside the gene matches. The CDR3 is 14 residues long. The germline V gene encodes CDR1 MNHEY and CDR2 SMNVEV (reference sequence). The CDR3 spells CASSLAGGNYGYTF. In DNA form, the CDR3 reads TGTGCCAGCAGTTTGGCAGGGGGCAACTATGGCTACACCTTC.

This clone appeared a single time. CDR3 in amino acids: CASTPGGFNQPQHF. The DNA of the CDR3 is TGTGCCAGCACACCGGGGGGGTTTAATCAGCCCCAGCATTTT. This chain connects TRBV28 to TRBJ1-5; possibly TRBD1 for D (5 bases). Trimming cost V 7 bases and J 4 bases, with 14 bases left between them. The CDR3 length is 14 residues. Germline V gene lookup returns CDR1 MDHEN and CDR2 SYDVKM.

This sequence joins TRBV7-2 and TRBJ2-3; 7 positions match TRBD2. The CDR3 length is 15 residues. Germline-derived CDR1 and CDR2 are SGHTA and FQGNSA. Germline trimming cut 1 base from V and 4 bases from J; bases unmatched to any gene: 5. The CDR3 DNA follows: TGTGCCAGCAGCTTAGATGCGGGAGAAGCAGATACGCAGTATTTT. Its protein product is CASSLDAGEADTQYF.

About this clone itself: Other DNA variants within this sample encode the same CDR3. The chain uses TRBV18 and TRBJ2-7, with 7 bases matching TRBD1. Per germline, CDR1 KGHSH and CDR2 LQKENI. J gave up 4 bases and V 2 bases, and 2 bases lay outside the gene matches. The CDR3 has 13 amino acids. The CDR3 DNA is TGTGCCAGCTCACCAAGGGACAGTTACGAGCAGTACTTC. Translating gives CASSPRDSYEQYF.

The chain combines TRBV2 with TRBJ1-1; the D gene is possibly TRBD1 (5 bases). This CDR3 is 15 amino acids long. Germline V gene data show CDR1 as SNHLY and CDR2 as FYNNEI. V was clipped by 1 base and J by 3 bases, with 12 bases between them. CDR3 loop: CASSEVQGIDTEAFF. The CDR3 DNA sequence: TGTGCCAGCAGTGAAGTTCAGGGCATCGACACTGAAGCTTTCTTT.

V gene TRBV5-1 combines with J gene TRBJ2-1; possibly TRBD2 for D (6 bases). Germline V CDR1 and CDR2: SGHRS, YFSETQ. The CDR3 is 13 amino acids. V was clipped by 7 bases and J by 1 base, with 9 bases between them. The CDR3 DNA reads as TGCGCCAGCTCGGCGGGATCCTACAATGAGCAGTTCTTC. It specifies CASSAGSYNEQFF.

The genes are TRBV21-1 and TRBJ1-1; no DNA check was done on the table's D call, TRBD1. TRBV21-1 is annotated as a pseudogene. This CDR3 has 17 amino acids. The CDR3 sequence is CASSKSMSQGLNTEAFF. CDR3 sequence (DNA): TGTGCCAGCAGCAAAAGTATGTCACAGGGATTGAACACTGAAGCTTTCTTT.

The chain has TRBV29-1 and TRBJ2-5, with 12 positions matching TRBD2. The J call may not be correct, given that the DNA end is closer to TRBJ2-7. The CDR3 covers 14 residues. Germline V gives CDR1 SQVTM, CDR2 ANQGSEA. CDR3 in amino acids: CSGMGLAGSYEQYF. The CDR3 region has the DNA TGCAGCGGAATGGGACTAGCGGGCTCCTACGAGCAGTACTTC.

This rearrangement joins TRBV2 to TRBJ2-3; D not resolved. The CDR3 contains 13 residues. The V gene lost 1 base and the J gene lost 4 bases, with 6 bases spanning the gap. Germline values: CDR1 SNHLY, CDR2 FYNNEI. The CDR3 sequence: CASSEGWADTQYF. The CDR3 DNA follows: TGTGCCAGCAGTGAAGGATGGGCAGATACGCAGTATTTT.

This chain joins TRBV10-2 and TRBJ2-7, with 7 bases that match TRBD1. The V and J ends lost 2 bases and 5 bases, in that order; junction bases with no gene match: 9. The CDR3 is 15 amino acids. The germline V gene has CDR1 WSHSY and CDR2 SAAADI. CDR3 in amino acids: CASSEGKGAFHEQYF. In DNA form, the CDR3 reads TGCGCCAGCAGTGAGGGTAAGGGGGCTTTTCACGAGCAGTACTTC.